The clone carrying this TCR beta chain has just a few counts. Its antigen is currently unknown. Exclusion applied to patients with autoimmune disease history or systemic immunosuppression. The protocol was immunoSEQ multiplex PCR, while the TCRdb copy is restricted to in-frame clones and leaves out a portion. This sample has roughly 70,000 clones, with roughly 85% found just once. The record originates from a study of OX40 agonist ivuxolimab in advanced cancers. Study-level information: At doses from 0.01 to 10 mg/kg, patients were given intravenous ivuxolimab every 2 weeks.

Study-wide findings and caveats: A proportion of nonresponders additionally exhibited low normalized T-cell clonal expansion.

V was cut by 3 bases and J by 4 bases, with 15 bases left in between. This CDR3 has 15 residues. Germline V lookup: CDR1 KGHSH, CDR2 LQKENI. This clonotype originated in an adult with an advanced solid tumor such as melanoma, head and neck, liver or kidney cancer. Sequencing used CD4+ or CD8+ T cells sorted from blood, obtained in a trial of the OX40 agonist ivuxolimab. The genes are TRBV18 and TRBJ1-1, with a possible D match to TRBD1 (5 bases). CDR3 sequence (DNA): TGTGCCAGCTCACCTTCCTGGGGGGATGGCACTGAAGCTTTCTTT. Protein product: CASSPSWGDGTEAFF.